This T cell receptor (beta chain) emerged from a study of OX40 agonist ivuxolimab in advanced cancers. The wider study: The dose-escalation cohort was around 83% male, with a mean age of about 58 years, ranging roughly 23 to 90.

The repertoire was sequenced with immunoSEQ multiplex PCR; TCRdb's copy has only in-frame clones and lacks some. The top ten clones hold roughly 20% of a sample with 30,000 to 45,000 clones, about 90% of them seen once. The CDR3 is made up of 18 amino acids. The V end lost 0 bases, the J end lost 2 bases, and 19 bases lay between the germline ends. A word on this clone: Its antigen remains unidentified.

Regarding the study as a whole: Low normalized T-cell clonal expansion was additionally recorded for some nonresponders. Clones of CD4+ and CD8+ blood T cells grew by week 6 at doses of 0.1 to 3.0 mg/kg.

The material was CD4+ or CD8+ T cells sorted from blood, obtained in a trial of the OX40 agonist ivuxolimab. The rearrangement links TRBV23-1 to TRBJ1-2; D is possibly TRBD1 (5 bases). TRBV23-1 carries the ORF label, with uncertain function. This TCR came from an adult with an advanced solid tumor such as melanoma, head and neck, liver or kidney cancer. The CDR3, as DNA: TGCGCCAGCAGTCAATCTTTTGGCGTCGACAGCACAAACTATGGCTACACCTTC. This translates into CASSQSFGVDSTNYGYTF.